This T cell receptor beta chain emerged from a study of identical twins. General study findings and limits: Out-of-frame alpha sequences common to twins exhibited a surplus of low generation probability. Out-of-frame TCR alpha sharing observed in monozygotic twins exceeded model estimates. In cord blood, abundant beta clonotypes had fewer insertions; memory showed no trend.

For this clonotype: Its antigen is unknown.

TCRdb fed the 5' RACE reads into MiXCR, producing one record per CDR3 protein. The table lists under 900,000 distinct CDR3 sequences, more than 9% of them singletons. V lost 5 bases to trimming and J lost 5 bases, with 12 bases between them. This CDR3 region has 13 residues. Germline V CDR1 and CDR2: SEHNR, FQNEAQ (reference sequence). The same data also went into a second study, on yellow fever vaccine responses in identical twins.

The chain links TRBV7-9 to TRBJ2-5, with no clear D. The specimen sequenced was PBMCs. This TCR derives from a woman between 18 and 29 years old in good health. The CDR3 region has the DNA TGTGCCAGCAGCCAAACCCCGCGTGAGACCCAGTACTTC. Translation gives CASSQTPRETQYF.